This T cell receptor beta chain derives from a study of glioma-infiltrating T cells after dendritic cell vaccination. The wider study: Autologous tumor lysate-pulsed dendritic cell vaccination was given between the early 2000s and the early 2010s. Study-level points and caveats: Higher TCR clonality did not directly relate to longer survival.

On this clone itself: The target antigen is unknown.

Before vaccination, two weeks after the third vaccination, and at progression, PBMC were collected. TCRB CDR3 was amplified from 2 ug genomic DNA or less. Sequencing used immunoSEQ multiplex PCR; TCRdb keeps in-frame clones, though not all of them. The sample lists around 72,000 clones; 80% to 85% were seen once. The CDR3 length is 13 residues. CDR1 and CDR2 from the germline V gene are SGHTS and YDEGEE. The germline V and J ends were trimmed by 0 bases and 12 bases, with 13 bases remaining between them. The chain couples TRBV5-8 to TRBJ1-5, with a weak D call TRBD1 (5 bases). The receptor comes from a human donor with glioblastoma. The sample in question was blood, obtained before dendritic cell vaccination. The CDR3 sequence is CASSLGVRDLQHF. CDR3 coding DNA: TGTGCCAGCAGCTTGGGAGTCAGGGATCTCCAGCATTTT.